Sequencing of this T cell receptor beta chain was carried out in a study of blood T cell repertoires in COVID-19. Study as a whole: Samples representing acute and convalescent COVID-19 were sourced from the United States, Italy and Spain. In each case, the material was cDNA or gDNA derived from T cells, B-cell-depleted T cells, or PBMCs.

The CDR3 is made up of 15 amino acids. V gave up 5 bases and J gave up 1 base; unmatched junction bases: 6. In germline, CDR1 is KGHSH, CDR2 LQKENI. The Seattle patients joined while their infection was active and were tracked longitudinally afterward. Under the authors' procedure: Amplifying reference gene primers gave estimates of nucleated cell counts. This table comes from immunoSEQ multiplex PCR, and its TCRdb copy is limited to in-frame clones, with some not included. V, J and clone size are taken as reported in that table, and D and trimming were inferred from the DNA itself. The sample carries 300,000 to 350,000 clones, roughly 90% recorded once.

Sequences were obtained from peripheral blood. This sequence originates from a woman between 55 and 75 years old with COVID-19, enrolled during active disease. The chain carries TRBV18 and TRBJ2-3, with TRBD1 matching 7 bases. The CDR3 DNA reads as TGTGCCAGCTCAAAGGTGGGGACAGGCACAGATACGCAGTATTTT. It specifies CASSKVGTGTDTQYF.